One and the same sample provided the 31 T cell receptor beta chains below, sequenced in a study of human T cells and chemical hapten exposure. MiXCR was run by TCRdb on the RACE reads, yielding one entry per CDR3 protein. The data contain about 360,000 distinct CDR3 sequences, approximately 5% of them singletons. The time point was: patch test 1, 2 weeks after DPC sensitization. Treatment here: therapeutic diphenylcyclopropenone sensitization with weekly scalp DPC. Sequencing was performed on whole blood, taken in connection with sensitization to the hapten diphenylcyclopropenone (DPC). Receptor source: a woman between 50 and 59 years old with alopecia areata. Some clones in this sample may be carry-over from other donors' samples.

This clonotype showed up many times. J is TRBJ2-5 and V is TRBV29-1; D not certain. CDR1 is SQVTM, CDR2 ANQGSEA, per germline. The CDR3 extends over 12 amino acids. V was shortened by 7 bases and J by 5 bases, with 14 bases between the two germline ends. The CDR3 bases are TGCAGCGCTCGGAGTACGGGCGAGACCCAGTACTTC. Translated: CSARSTGETQYF.

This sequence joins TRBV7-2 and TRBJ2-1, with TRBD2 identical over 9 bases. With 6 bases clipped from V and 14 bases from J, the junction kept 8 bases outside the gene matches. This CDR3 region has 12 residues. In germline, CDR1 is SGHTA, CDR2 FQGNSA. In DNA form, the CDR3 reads TGTGCCAGCAGGCCGCCAAGCGGGAGGAAGTTCTTC. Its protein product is CASRPPSGRKFF.

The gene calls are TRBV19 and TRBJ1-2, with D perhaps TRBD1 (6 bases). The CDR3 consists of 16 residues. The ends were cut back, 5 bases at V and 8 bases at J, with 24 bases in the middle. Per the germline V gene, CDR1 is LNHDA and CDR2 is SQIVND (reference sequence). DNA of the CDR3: TGTGCCAGTAGTGTTCGAGGGGACACCCTTGGTGGCGGCTACACCTTC. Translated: CASSVRGDTLGGGYTF.

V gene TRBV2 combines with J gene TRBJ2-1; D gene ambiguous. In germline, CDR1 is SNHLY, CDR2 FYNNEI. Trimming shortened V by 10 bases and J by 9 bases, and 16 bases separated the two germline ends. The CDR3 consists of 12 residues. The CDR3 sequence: CANSADGPEQFF. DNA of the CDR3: TGTGCCAACTCGGCGGACGGCCCTGAGCAGTTCTTC.

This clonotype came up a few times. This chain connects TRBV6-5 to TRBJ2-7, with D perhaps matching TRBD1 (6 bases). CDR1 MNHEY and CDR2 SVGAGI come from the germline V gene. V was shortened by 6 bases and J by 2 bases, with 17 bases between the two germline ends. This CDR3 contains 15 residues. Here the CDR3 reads CASSYGQTKPYEQYF. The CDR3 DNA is TGTGCCAGCAGCTACGGACAGACGAAGCCCTACGAGCAGTACTTC.

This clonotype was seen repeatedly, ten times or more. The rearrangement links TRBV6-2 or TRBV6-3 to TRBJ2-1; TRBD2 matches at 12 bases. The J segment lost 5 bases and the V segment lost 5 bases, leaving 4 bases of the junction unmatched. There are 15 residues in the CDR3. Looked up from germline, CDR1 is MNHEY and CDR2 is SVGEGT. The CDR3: CASSRLAGVNNEQFF. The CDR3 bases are TGTGCCAGCAGTCGACTAGCGGGAGTTAACAATGAGCAGTTCTTC.

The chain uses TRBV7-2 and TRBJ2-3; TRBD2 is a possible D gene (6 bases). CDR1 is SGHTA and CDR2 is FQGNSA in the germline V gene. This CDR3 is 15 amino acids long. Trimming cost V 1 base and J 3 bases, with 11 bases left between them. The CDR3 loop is CASSLVHSGTDTQYF. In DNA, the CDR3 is TGTGCCAGCAGCTTAGTCCATAGCGGTACAGATACGCAGTATTTT.

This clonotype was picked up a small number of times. CDR3 sequence reads: CASSPSGTGDSPLHF. CDR3 DNA sequence: TGTGCCAGCAGCCCGTCCGGGACAGGGGATTCACCCCTCCACTTT. The chain is built from TRBV7-2 and TRBJ1-6, with 10 bases aligning to TRBD1. The CDR3 has 15 amino acids. Trimming cost V 5 bases and J 8 bases; bases outside gene matches: 6. Germline assignment: CDR1 SGHTA and CDR2 FQGNSA. The full variable domain, in which reference TRBV7-2 and TRBJ1-6 provide the parts outside the CDR3, is GAGVSQSPSNKVTEKGKDVELRCDPISGHTALYWYRQSLGQGLEFLIYFQGNSAPDKSGLPSDRFSAERTGGSVSTLTIQRTQQEDSAVYLCASSPSGTGDSPLHFGNGTRLTVT.

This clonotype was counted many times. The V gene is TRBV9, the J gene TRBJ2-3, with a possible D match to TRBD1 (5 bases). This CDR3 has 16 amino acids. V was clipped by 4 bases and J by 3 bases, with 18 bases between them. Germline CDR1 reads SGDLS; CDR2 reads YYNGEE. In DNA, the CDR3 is TGTGCCAGCAGCCCCGAGACAGCCACTGTTACAGATACGCAGTATTTT. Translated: CASSPETATVTDTQYF.

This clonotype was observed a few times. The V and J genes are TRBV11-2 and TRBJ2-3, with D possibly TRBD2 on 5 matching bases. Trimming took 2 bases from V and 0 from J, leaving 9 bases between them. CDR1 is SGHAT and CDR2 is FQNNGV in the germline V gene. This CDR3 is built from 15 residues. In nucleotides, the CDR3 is TGTGCCAGCAGCTTATGGCGGGCTAGCACAGATACGCAGTATTTT. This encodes CASSLWRASTDTQYF.

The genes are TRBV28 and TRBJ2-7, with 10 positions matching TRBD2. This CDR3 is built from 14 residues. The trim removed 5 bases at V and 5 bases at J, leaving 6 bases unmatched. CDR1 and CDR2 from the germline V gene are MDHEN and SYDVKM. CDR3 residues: CASSASGSPNEQYF. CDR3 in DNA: TGTGCCAGCAGTGCTAGCGGGAGTCCGAACGAGCAGTACTTC.

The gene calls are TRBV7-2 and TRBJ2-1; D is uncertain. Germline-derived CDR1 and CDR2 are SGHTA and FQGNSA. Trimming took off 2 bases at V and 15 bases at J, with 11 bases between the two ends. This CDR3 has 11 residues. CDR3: CASSLKSNLFF. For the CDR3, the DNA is TGTGCCAGCAGCTTAAAGTCTAACCTGTTCTTC.

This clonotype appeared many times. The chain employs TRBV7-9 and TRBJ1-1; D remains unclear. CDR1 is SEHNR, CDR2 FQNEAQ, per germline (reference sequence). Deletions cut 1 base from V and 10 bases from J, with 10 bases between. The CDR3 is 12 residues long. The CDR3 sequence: CASSLERESAFF. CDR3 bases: TGTGCCAGCAGCTTAGAAAGGGAATCAGCTTTCTTT.

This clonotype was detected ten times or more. This chain's CDR3 is CASRAGTGGSYEQYF. The CDR3 region has the DNA TGTGCCAGCAGGGCCGGGACAGGGGGTTCCTACGAGCAGTACTTC. The chain joins TRBV12-3 or TRBV12-4 to TRBJ2-7, with TRBD1 matching 11 bases. This CDR3 has 15 amino acids. V was pared by 6 bases and J by 1 base, with 5 bases of the junction left unmatched.

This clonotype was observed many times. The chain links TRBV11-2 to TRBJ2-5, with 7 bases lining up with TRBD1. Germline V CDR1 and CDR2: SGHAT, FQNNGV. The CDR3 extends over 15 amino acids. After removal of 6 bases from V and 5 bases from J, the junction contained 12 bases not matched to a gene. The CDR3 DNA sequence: TGTGCCAGCAGTTCCCGAGGGGGCCGCTCGGAGACCCAGTACTTC. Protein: CASSSRGGRSETQYF.

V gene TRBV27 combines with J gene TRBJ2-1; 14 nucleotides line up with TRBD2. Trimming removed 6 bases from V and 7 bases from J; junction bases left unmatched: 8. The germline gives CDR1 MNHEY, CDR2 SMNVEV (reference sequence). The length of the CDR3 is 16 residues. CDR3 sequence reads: CASSGGLAGVRNEQFF. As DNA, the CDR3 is TGTGCCAGCAGCGGGGGACTAGCGGGGGTCCGTAATGAGCAGTTCTTC.

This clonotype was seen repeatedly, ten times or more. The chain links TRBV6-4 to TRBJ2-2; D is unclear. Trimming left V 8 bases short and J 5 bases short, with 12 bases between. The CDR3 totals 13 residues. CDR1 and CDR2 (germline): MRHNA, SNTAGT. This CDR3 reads CASSDTGTGELFF. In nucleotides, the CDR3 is TGTGCCAGCTCCGATACGGGTACCGGGGAGCTGTTTTTT.

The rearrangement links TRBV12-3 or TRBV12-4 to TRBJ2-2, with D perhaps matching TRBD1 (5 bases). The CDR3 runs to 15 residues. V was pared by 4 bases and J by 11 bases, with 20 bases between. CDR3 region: CASSSPGNSPFELFF. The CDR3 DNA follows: TGTGCCAGCAGTTCCCCAGGGAATTCCCCGTTCGAGCTGTTTTTT.

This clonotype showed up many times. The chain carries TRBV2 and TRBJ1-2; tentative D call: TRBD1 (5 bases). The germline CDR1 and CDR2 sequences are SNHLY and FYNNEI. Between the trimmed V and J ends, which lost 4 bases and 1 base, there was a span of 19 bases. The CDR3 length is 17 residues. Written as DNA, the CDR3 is TGTGCCAGCAGTGGGTCCGTGGGGCTCAAACTTAACTATGGCTACACCTTC. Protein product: CASSGSVGLKLNYGYTF.

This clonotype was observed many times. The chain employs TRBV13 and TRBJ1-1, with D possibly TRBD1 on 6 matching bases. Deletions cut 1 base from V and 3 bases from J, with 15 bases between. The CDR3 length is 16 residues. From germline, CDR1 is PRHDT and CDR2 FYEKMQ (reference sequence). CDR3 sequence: CASSLAGQPPYTEAFF. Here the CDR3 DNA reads TGTGCCAGCAGCTTAGCGGGACAACCCCCATACACTGAAGCTTTCTTT.

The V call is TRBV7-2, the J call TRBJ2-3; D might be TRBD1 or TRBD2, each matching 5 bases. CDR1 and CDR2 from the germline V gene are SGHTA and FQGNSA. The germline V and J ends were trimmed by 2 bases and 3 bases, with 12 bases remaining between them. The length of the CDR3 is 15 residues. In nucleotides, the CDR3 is TGTGCCAGCAGCTTACGCTGGGGCGGGACAGATACGCAGTATTTT. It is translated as CASSLRWGGTDTQYF.

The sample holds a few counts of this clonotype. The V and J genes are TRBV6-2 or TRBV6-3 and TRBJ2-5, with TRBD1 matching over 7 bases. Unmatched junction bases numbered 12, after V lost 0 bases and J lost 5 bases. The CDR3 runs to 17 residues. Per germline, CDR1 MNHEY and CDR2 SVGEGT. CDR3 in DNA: TGTGCCAGCAGTTACTCGACACAGGGGCCAGGGTTCGAGACCCAGTACTTC. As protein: CASSYSTQGPGFETQYF.

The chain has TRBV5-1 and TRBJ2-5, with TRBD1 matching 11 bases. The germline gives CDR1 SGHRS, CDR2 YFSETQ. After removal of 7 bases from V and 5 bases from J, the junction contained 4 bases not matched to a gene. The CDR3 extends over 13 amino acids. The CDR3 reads CASGQGARETQYF. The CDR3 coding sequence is TGCGCCAGCGGACAGGGGGCGAGGGAGACCCAGTACTTC.

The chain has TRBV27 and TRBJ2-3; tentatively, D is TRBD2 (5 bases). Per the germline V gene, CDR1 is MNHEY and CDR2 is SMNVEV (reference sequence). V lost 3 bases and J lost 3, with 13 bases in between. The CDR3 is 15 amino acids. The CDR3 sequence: CASSFRRERTDTQYF. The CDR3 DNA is TGTGCCAGCAGTTTTAGAAGGGAGAGGACAGATACGCAGTATTTT.

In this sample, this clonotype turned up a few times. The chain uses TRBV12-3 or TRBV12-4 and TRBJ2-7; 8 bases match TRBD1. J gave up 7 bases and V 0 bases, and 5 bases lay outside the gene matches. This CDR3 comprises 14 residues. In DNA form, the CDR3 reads TGTGCCAGCAGTTTAGCGGACAGGGTCGGGGAGCAGTACTTC. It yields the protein CASSLADRVGEQYF.

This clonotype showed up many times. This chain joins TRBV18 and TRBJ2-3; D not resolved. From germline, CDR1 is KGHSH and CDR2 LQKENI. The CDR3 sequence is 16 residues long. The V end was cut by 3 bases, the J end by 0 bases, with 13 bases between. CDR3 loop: CASSPTYGTSTDTQYF. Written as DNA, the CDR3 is TGTGCCAGCTCACCGACTTACGGCACTAGCACAGATACGCAGTATTTT.

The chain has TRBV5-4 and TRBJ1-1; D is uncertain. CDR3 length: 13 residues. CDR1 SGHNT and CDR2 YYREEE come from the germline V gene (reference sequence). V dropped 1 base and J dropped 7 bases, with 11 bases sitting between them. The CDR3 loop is CASSLSGGNEAFF. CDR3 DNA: TGTGCCAGCAGCTTGTCTGGAGGGAATGAAGCTTTCTTT.

This CDR3 reads CASSQDASGRAMETQYF. The CDR3 DNA sequence: TGCGCCAGCAGCCAAGATGCGAGCGGGAGGGCCATGGAGACCCAGTACTTC. This chain uses TRBV4-3 with TRBJ2-5, with 10 positions matching TRBD2. The CDR3 has 17 residues. Trimming at V came to 0 bases and at J to 5 bases, leaving 9 bases not matched to a gene. In germline, CDR1 is LGHNA, CDR2 YSLEER.

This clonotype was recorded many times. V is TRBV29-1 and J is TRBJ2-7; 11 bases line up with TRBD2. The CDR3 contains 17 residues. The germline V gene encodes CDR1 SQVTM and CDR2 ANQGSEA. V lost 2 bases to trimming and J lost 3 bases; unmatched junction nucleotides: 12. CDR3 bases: TGCAGCGTTGAAATAGGAGGACTAGCGGGTCGCCGCTACGAGCAGTACTTC. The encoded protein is CSVEIGGLAGRRYEQYF.

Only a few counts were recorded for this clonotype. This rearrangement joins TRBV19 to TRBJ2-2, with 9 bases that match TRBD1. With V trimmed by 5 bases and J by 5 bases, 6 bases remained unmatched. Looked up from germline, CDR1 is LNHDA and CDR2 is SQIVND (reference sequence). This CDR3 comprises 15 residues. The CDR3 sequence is CASSAGTGLTGELFF. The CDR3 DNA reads TGTGCCAGTAGTGCCGGGACAGGGCTAACCGGGGAGCTGTTTTTT. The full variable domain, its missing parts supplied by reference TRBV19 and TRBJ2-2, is DGGITQSPKYLFRKEGQNVTLSCEQNLNHDAMYWYRQDPGQGLRLIYYSQIVNDFQKGDIAEGYSVSREKKESFPLTVTSAQKNPTAFYLCASSAGTGLTGELFFGEGSRLTVL.

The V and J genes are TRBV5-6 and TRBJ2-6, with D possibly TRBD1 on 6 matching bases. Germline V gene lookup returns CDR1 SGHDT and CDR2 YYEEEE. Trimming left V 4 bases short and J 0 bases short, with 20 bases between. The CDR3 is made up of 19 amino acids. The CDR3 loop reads CASSPRPTQGGSGANVLTF. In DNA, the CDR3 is TGTGCCAGCAGCCCTCGACCCACACAAGGGGGCTCTGGGGCCAACGTCCTGACTTTC. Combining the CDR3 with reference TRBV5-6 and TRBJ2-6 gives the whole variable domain DAGVTQSPTHLIKTRGQQVTLRCSPKSGHDTVSWYQQALGQGPQFIFQYYEEEERQRGNFPDRFSGHQFPNYSSELNVNALLLGDSALYLCASSPRPTQGGSGANVLTFGAGSRLTVL.